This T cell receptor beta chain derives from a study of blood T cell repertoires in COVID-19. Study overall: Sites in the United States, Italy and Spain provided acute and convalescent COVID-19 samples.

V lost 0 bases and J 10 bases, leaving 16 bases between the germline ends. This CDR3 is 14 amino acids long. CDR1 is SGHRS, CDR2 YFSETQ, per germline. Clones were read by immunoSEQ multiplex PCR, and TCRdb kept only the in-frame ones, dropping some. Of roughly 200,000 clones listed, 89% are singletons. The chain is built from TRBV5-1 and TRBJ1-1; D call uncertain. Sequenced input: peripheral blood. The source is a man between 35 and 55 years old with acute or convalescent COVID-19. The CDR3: CASSLVRVGAGAFF. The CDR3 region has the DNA TGCGCCAGCAGCTTGGTACGTGTCGGAGCGGGAGCTTTCTTT.